Listed below are T cell receptor beta chains from one sample, sequenced in a study of cytomegalovirus exposure and HLA in healthy donors. Clones were sequenced by immunoSEQ multiplex PCR, and TCRdb holds only the in-frame ones, with some missing. The sample shows about 200,000 clones, 75% to 80% of them seen only once. Sequenced sample: PBMCs. These receptors all come from a male donor in good health and CMV-seronegative. Both conserved end residues are part of each CDR3. Fields, in order: J gene, D gene, clone size, V gene, CDR3 protein, CDR3 DNA. The D gene is left open where the match is weak. A clone size is listed for some rows: how often the clone was seen (once, few, many), or a class if it is expanded.

J: TRBJ2-5
D: .
size: .
V: TRBV29-1
CDR3: CSVEDTGEKETQYF
DNA: TGCAGCGTTGAAGATACAGGCGAGAAAGAGACCCAGTACTTC

J: TRBJ2-1
D: TRBD2
size: .
V: TRBV5-4
CDR3: CASSGGLAGSNEQFF
DNA: TGTGCCAGCAGCGGGGGACTAGCGGGCTCCAATGAGCAGTTCTTC

J: TRBJ2-1
D: TRBD1
size: .
V: TRBV13
CDR3: CASSSPPWTGVYNEQFF
DNA: TGTGCCAGCAGCTCCCCCCCGTGGACAGGGGTTTACAATGAGCAGTTCTTC

J: TRBJ2-7
D: .
size: .
V: TRBV27
CDR3: CASSLSPRGNEQYF
DNA: TGTGCCAGCAGTTTATCGCCAAGGGGCAACGAGCAGTACTTC

J: TRBJ2-3
D: TRBD2
size: .
V: TRBV11-3
CDR3: CASSFLPGTSGGTDTQYF
DNA: TGTGCCAGCAGCTTTTTGCCCGGGACTAGCGGGGGCACAGATACGCAGTATTTT

J: TRBJ2-7
D: TRBD1
size: few
V: TRBV7-9
CDR3: CASSLGTGGEQYF
DNA: TGTGCCAGCAGCTTAGGGACAGGTGGGGAGCAGTACTTC

J: TRBJ2-5
D: .
size: .
V: TRBV7-3
CDR3: CASSKGGQRNQETQYF
DNA: TGTGCCAGCAGCAAGGGGGGACAGCGTAACCAAGAGACCCAGTACTTC

J: TRBJ2-5
D: .
size: .
V: TRBV4-3
CDR3: CASRTRRAGMIEEQYF
DNA: TGCGCCAGCAGGACGAGACGGGCAGGGATGATCGAAGAGCAGTACTTC

J: TRBJ2-7
D: TRBD2
size: .
V: TRBV5-4
CDR3: CASTMGGTEQYF
DNA: TGTGCCAGCACCATGGGGGGGACCGAGCAGTACTTC

J: TRBJ2-5
D: TRBD1
size: .
V: TRBV5-4
CDR3: CASSWGTGLQETQYF
DNA: TGTGCCAGCAGCTGGGGGACAGGGCTACAAGAGACCCAGTACTTC

J: TRBJ2-5
D: .
size: .
V: TRBV19
CDR3: CASSTQVYSWTQYF
DNA: TGTGCCAGTAGTACGCAGGTATATAGTTGGACCCAGTACTTC

J: TRBJ2-1
D: TRBD2
size: .
V: TRBV5-1
CDR3: CASSSGASGYDEQFF
DNA: TGCGCCAGCAGCTCGGGGGCTAGCGGGTATGATGAGCAGTTCTTC

J: TRBJ2-7
D: .
size: .
V: TRBV19
CDR3: CASSIVGVSYEQYF
DNA: TGTGCCAGTAGTATAGTAGGGGTTTCCTACGAGCAGTACTTC

J: TRBJ1-4
D: .
size: .
V: TRBV28
CDR3: CASSFSGAATNEKLFF
DNA: TGTGCCAGCAGTTTTTCAGGGGCTGCAACTAATGAAAAACTGTTTTTT

J: TRBJ1-5
D: .
size: .
V: TRBV2
CDR3: CASSPPGDPQHF
DNA: TGTGCCAGCAGTCCCCCGGGGGATCCCCAGCATTTT

J: TRBJ2-5
D: TRBD2
size: .
V: TRBV28
CDR3: CASSLGLAGQETQYF
DNA: TGTGCCAGCAGTTTAGGACTAGCGGGGCAAGAGACCCAGTACTTC

J: TRBJ2-7
D: TRBD2
size: .
V: TRBV28
CDR3: CASSPTYRTTSGYEQYF
DNA: TGTGCCAGCAGTCCCACATACCGAACGACTAGCGGCTACGAGCAGTACTTC

J: TRBJ1-1
D: TRBD1
size: .
V: TRBV4-1
CDR3: CASSLRTGTGIGNTEAFF
DNA: TGCGCCAGCAGCCTCCGAACCGGGACAGGGATCGGGAACACTGAAGCTTTCTTT

J: TRBJ2-5
D: TRBD2
size: .
V: TRBV5-1
CDR3: CASSWGGTGEIETQYF
DNA: TGCGCCAGCAGCTGGGGGGGGACGGGAGAGATAGAGACCCAGTACTTC

J: TRBJ2-3
D: .
size: .
V: TRBV12-5
CDR3: CASAPGLPATDTQYF
DNA: TGTGCTAGTGCCCCGGGACTCCCAGCAACAGATACGCAGTATTTT

J: TRBJ1-2
D: .
size: .
V: TRBV5-1
CDR3: CASSLGSLGSGYTF
DNA: TGCGCCAGCAGTCTGGGGAGTCTGGGATCAGGCTACACCTTC

J: TRBJ2-1
D: TRBD2
size: few
V: TRBV7-8
CDR3: CASSWSGEGYNEQFF
DNA: TGTGCCAGCAGCTGGAGCGGGGAAGGATACAATGAGCAGTTCTTC

J: TRBJ1-1
D: .
size: .
V: TRBV5-1
CDR3: CASSLGEVPPEAFF
DNA: TGCGCCAGCAGCTTGGGAGAGGTCCCCCCTGAAGCTTTCTTT

J: TRBJ2-5
D: .
size: .
V: TRBV7-9
CDR3: CASSTTTRQAQTRETQYF
DNA: TGTGCCAGCAGCACGACCACACGACAGGCTCAGACGAGGGAGACCCAGTACTTC

J: TRBJ1-2
D: .
size: .
V: TRBV30
CDR3: CAWISFGGYNYGYTF
DNA: TGTGCCTGGATCTCGTTCGGGGGGTATAACTATGGCTACACCTTC

J: TRBJ1-1
D: TRBD1
size: few
V: TRBV7-8
CDR3: CASSLDRDRGLDTEAFF
DNA: TGTGCCAGCAGCTTAGATCGGGACAGGGGGCTGGACACTGAAGCTTTCTTT

J: TRBJ2-3
D: .
size: .
V: TRBV29-1
CDR3: CSVRTVITDTQYF
DNA: TGCAGCGTAAGGACAGTTATCACAGATACGCAGTATTTT

J: TRBJ2-2
D: .
size: once
V: TRBV7-6
CDR3: CASSLAYRAWGPTGELFF
DNA: TGTGCCAGCAGCTTAGCTTACAGGGCTTGGGGGCCCACCGGGGAGCTGTTTTTT

J: TRBJ2-7
D: TRBD1
size: .
V: TRBV5-1
CDR3: CASSFLTGLSYEQYF
DNA: TGCGCCAGCAGCTTCCTGACAGGGTTGTCCTACGAGCAGTACTTC

J: TRBJ1-6
D: TRBD1
size: .
V: TRBV5-1
CDR3: CASSSGQGHSSYNSPLHF
DNA: TGCGCCAGCAGCTCTGGACAGGGTCATTCCTCCTATAATTCACCCCTCCACTTT

J: TRBJ2-1
D: TRBD2
size: .
V: TRBV11-2
CDR3: CASSPPGLAAHNEQFF
DNA: TGTGCCAGCAGCCCTCCGGGACTAGCGGCCCACAATGAGCAGTTCTTC

J: TRBJ2-3
D: .
size: .
V: TRBV28
CDR3: CASSLAADTQYF
DNA: TGTGCCAGCAGTTTAGCGGCAGATACGCAGTATTTT

J: TRBJ2-7
D: TRBD2
size: .
V: TRBV11-2
CDR3: CASRSIGGGRSSYEQYF
DNA: TGTGCCAGCAGATCCATTGGGGGGGGTAGGTCCTCCTACGAGCAGTACTTC

J: TRBJ2-1
D: .
size: .
V: TRBV10-3
CDR3: CAISTAAGLYNEQFF
DNA: TGTGCCATCAGTACTGCGGCGGGACTCTACAATGAGCAGTTCTTC

J: TRBJ2-3
D: .
size: .
V: TRBV9
CDR3: CASSVVQGQYF
DNA: TGTGCCAGCAGCGTAGTCCAGGGGCAGTATTTT

J: TRBJ2-1
D: TRBD2
size: .
V: TRBV4-3
CDR3: CASSHVPGLAALERFF
DNA: TGCGCCAGCAGCCATGTTCCGGGACTAGCGGCGTTGGAGCGGTTCTTC

J: TRBJ2-7
D: .
size: .
V: TRBV14
CDR3: CASSQRAEFLLF
DNA: TGTGCCAGCAGCCAACGTGCGGAATTTTTGTTGTTC

J: TRBJ1-4
D: .
size: .
V: TRBV5-1
CDR3: CASSWGDEKLFF
DNA: TGCGCCAGCAGCTGGGGGGACGAAAAACTGTTTTTT

J: TRBJ1-6
D: .
size: .
V: TRBV6-1
CDR3: CASSEVRGDSNSPLHF
DNA: TGTGCCAGCAGTGAAGTCCGCGGGGATAGTAATTCACCCCTCCACTTT

J: TRBJ2-7
D: .
size: few
V: TRBV5-4
CDR3: CASSTYYEQYF
DNA: TGTGCCAGCAGCACCTACTACGAGCAGTACTTC

J: TRBJ2-2
D: .
size: .
V: TRBV7-2
CDR3: CASSGRLVRGGELFF
DNA: TGTGCCAGCAGCGGAAGACTAGTTCGGGGCGGGGAGCTGTTTTTT

J: TRBJ2-1
D: TRBD1
size: .
V: TRBV9
CDR3: CASSVHQGASNEQFF
DNA: TGTGCCAGCAGCGTTCACCAGGGGGCCTCCAATGAGCAGTTCTTC

J: TRBJ2-1
D: TRBD2
size: .
V: TRBV28
CDR3: CASSLFGASGIEQFF
DNA: TGTGCCAGCAGTTTATTCGGAGCTAGCGGAATTGAGCAGTTCTTC

J: TRBJ1-4
D: TRBD1
size: .
V: TRBV6-6
CDR3: CASRRQGGDEKLFF
DNA: TGTGCCAGCAGAAGACAGGGTGGGGATGAAAAACTGTTTTTT

J: TRBJ2-1
D: .
size: .
V: TRBV19
CDR3: CASSIEGSYNEQFF
DNA: TGTGCCAGTAGTATAGAGGGCAGCTACAATGAGCAGTTCTTC

J: TRBJ2-1
D: .
size: .
V: TRBV7-6
CDR3: CASSLVSSYNEQFF
DNA: TGTGCCAGCAGCTTAGTCTCCTCCTACAATGAGCAGTTCTTC

J: TRBJ2-7
D: .
size: .
V: TRBV6-5
CDR3: CASSYSLSGSRHF
DNA: TGTGCCAGCAGTTACTCGTTAAGCGGCAGCCGGCACTTC

J: TRBJ2-1
D: TRBD1
size: few
V: TRBV2
CDR3: CASSDLGTGTYNEQFF
DNA: TGTGCCAGCAGTGACCTTGGGACAGGAACCTACAATGAGCAGTTCTTC

J: TRBJ2-1
D: .
size: .
V: TRBV9
CDR3: CASSVSGPSYNEQFF
DNA: TGTGCCAGCAGCGTTAGCGGACCCTCCTACAATGAGCAGTTCTTC

J: TRBJ1-1
D: TRBD1
size: .
V: TRBV2
CDR3: CASSEARGSTEAFF
DNA: TGTGCCAGCAGTGAGGCCAGGGGGTCCACTGAAGCTTTCTTT

J: TRBJ1-3
D: .
size: .
V: TRBV28
CDR3: CASTGDTGQRSGNTIYF
DNA: TGTGCCAGCACCGGGGACACCGGGCAGAGGTCTGGAAACACCATATATTTT